These T cell receptor beta chains were read from a single sample in a study of T cell responses to AZD1222 COVID-19 vaccine. Produced via immunoSEQ multiplex PCR; TCRdb's table is partial and in-frame only. In the table there are about 130,000 clones, 88% of which are singletons. The sequencing used peripheral blood, collected 28 days after the second AZD1222 dose. These TCRs come from an adult who received the AZD1222 COVID-19 vaccine. Each CDR3 is given with its conserved first and last residue. The order of the fields is V gene, J gene, D gene, CDR3 protein. The D gene is left open where the match is weak.

v_gene: TRBV7-9
j_gene: TRBJ1-1
d_gene: -
CDR3aa: CASSRSNGDPTEAFF

v_gene: TRBV11-3
j_gene: TRBJ2-1
d_gene: -
CDR3aa: CAITGPTISEQFF

v_gene: TRBV28
j_gene: TRBJ1-2
d_gene: -
CDR3aa: CASSLKGTRSGYGYTF

v_gene: TRBV19
j_gene: TRBJ1-3
d_gene: -
CDR3aa: CASSIDHGVSSGNTIYF

v_gene: TRBV19
j_gene: TRBJ2-1
d_gene: -
CDR3aa: CASSQAALYNEQFF

v_gene: TRBV19
j_gene: TRBJ1-2
d_gene: -
CDR3aa: CASSISTANYGYTF

v_gene: TRBV19
j_gene: TRBJ1-2
d_gene: -
CDR3aa: CASSIGAGKGYTF

v_gene: TRBV7-8
j_gene: TRBJ2-7
d_gene: -
CDR3aa: CASSLAFQAHEQYF

v_gene: TRBV5-1
j_gene: TRBJ2-5
d_gene: -
CDR3aa: CASSSRTEETQYF

v_gene: TRBV28
j_gene: TRBJ1-2
d_gene: -
CDR3aa: CASSVRGRVRYGYTF

v_gene: TRBV18
j_gene: TRBJ2-1
d_gene: TRBD2
CDR3aa: CASSPQSGRNEQFF

v_gene: TRBV20-1
j_gene: TRBJ1-2
d_gene: -
CDR3aa: CSGAGDYGYTF

v_gene: TRBV6-5
j_gene: TRBJ2-5
d_gene: -
CDR3aa: CASRTGRQETQYF

v_gene: TRBV2
j_gene: TRBJ1-1
d_gene: -
CDR3aa: CASSLGRDNTEAFF

v_gene: TRBV5-4
j_gene: TRBJ2-1
d_gene: TRBD2
CDR3aa: CASSSGLAGGQGEQFF

v_gene: TRBV6-5
j_gene: TRBJ1-2
d_gene: -
CDR3aa: CASSPGQFYGYTF

v_gene: TRBV5-1
j_gene: TRBJ2-3
d_gene: TRBD2
CDR3aa: CASSPFTSGSLDTQYF

v_gene: TRBV10-3
j_gene: TRBJ2-1
d_gene: -
CDR3aa: CAISVFGVDEQFF

v_gene: TRBV5-5
j_gene: TRBJ1-2
d_gene: -
CDR3aa: CASSLEGPYGYTF

v_gene: TRBV6-5
j_gene: TRBJ1-1
d_gene: -
CDR3aa: CASSYLGLGTEAFF

v_gene: TRBV27
j_gene: TRBJ2-2
d_gene: -
CDR3aa: CASRGTFTGELFF

v_gene: TRBV12-3/TRBV12-4
j_gene: TRBJ1-2
d_gene: -
CDR3aa: CASSLIYGYTF

v_gene: TRBV5-1
j_gene: TRBJ2-3
d_gene: -
CDR3aa: CASSSAGGTDTQYF

v_gene: TRBV11-3
j_gene: TRBJ1-2
d_gene: TRBD1
CDR3aa: CASSRDRVGYGYTF

v_gene: TRBV5-1
j_gene: TRBJ1-4
d_gene: TRBD1
CDR3aa: CASSLRTGINELFF

v_gene: TRBV10-3
j_gene: TRBJ2-7
d_gene: -
CDR3aa: CAISVGSPYEQYF

v_gene: TRBV5-4
j_gene: TRBJ1-1
d_gene: -
CDR3aa: CASSLGPGAALTEAFF

v_gene: TRBV7-5
j_gene: TRBJ1-5
d_gene: -
CDR3aa: CARSKGDQPQHF

v_gene: TRBV6-5
j_gene: TRBJ1-1
d_gene: -
CDR3aa: CASSYDRSDTEAFF

v_gene: TRBV5-6
j_gene: TRBJ2-1
d_gene: -
CDR3aa: CASTQGTKGSEQFF

v_gene: TRBV10-2
j_gene: TRBJ1-4
d_gene: -
CDR3aa: CATQGEKLFF

v_gene: TRBV4-1
j_gene: TRBJ2-7
d_gene: TRBD2
CDR3aa: CASSQNPPRTSETYEQYF

v_gene: TRBV18
j_gene: TRBJ1-1
d_gene: TRBD1
CDR3aa: CASSPMTGGYTEAFF

v_gene: TRBV9
j_gene: TRBJ2-7
d_gene: TRBD1
CDR3aa: CASSVGLGQGAGEQYF

v_gene: TRBV11-2
j_gene: TRBJ2-5
d_gene: TRBD2
CDR3aa: CASSLALGLAQTQYF

v_gene: TRBV5-6
j_gene: TRBJ2-2
d_gene: -
CDR3aa: CASEALGGELFF

v_gene: TRBV6-5
j_gene: TRBJ2-7
d_gene: -
CDR3aa: CASSSLDPFPYEQYF

v_gene: TRBV5-5
j_gene: TRBJ1-4
d_gene: -
CDR3aa: CASSTATNEKLFF

v_gene: TRBV5-4
j_gene: TRBJ2-5
d_gene: -
CDR3aa: CASSPKGGEETQYF

v_gene: TRBV19
j_gene: TRBJ2-5
d_gene: -
CDR3aa: CASSIDRRGPQETQYF